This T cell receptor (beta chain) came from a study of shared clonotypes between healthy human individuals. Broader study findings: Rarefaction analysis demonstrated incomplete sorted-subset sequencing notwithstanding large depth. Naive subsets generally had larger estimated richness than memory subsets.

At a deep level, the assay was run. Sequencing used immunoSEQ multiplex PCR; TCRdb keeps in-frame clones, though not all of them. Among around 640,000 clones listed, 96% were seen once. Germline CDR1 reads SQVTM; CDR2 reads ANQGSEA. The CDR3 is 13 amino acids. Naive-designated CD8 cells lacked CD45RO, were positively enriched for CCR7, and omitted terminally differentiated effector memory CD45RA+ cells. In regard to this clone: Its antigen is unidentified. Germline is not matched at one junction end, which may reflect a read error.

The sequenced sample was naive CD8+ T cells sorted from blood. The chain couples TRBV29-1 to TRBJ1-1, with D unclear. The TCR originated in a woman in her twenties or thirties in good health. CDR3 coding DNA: TGCAGCGCTGAACATGGGGTGAACACTGAAGCTTTCTTT. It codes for CSAEHGVNTEAFF.